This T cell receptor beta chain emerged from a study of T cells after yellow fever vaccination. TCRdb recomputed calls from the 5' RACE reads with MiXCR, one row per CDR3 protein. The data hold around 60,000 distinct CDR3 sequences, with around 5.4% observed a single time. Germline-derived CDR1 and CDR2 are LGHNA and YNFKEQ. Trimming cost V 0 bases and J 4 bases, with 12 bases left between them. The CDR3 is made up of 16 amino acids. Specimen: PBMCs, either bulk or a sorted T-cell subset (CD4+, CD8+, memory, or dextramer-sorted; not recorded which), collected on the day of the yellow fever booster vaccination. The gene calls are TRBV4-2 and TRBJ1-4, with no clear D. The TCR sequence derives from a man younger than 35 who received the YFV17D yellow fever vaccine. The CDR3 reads CASSQDRSLSNEKLFF. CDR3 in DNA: TGTGCCAGCAGCCAAGATAGGAGCTTAAGTAATGAAAAACTGTTTTTT.